This passage covers 8 T cell receptor beta chains from one sample sequenced in a study of blood T cell repertoires in COVID-19 (dated by TCRdb to the early 2020s). To prepare the library, the immunoSEQ multiplex PCR assay was applied. TCRdb provides this immuneACCESS table in a form limited to in-frame rearrangements. Some clones are lacking; in checked studies, under half of them reflect an unresolved V gene, and why the rest are absent is not known. The sample has over 70,000 clones on record, about 76% of them singletons. In total, the top ten clones hold around 27% of the sample. Input material: peripheral blood. These receptors were taken from a woman aged 80 or over with active or convalescent COVID-19.

V gene TRBV10-3 combines with J gene TRBJ2-1, with D perhaps matching TRBD2 (6 bases). The germline CDR1 and CDR2 sequences are ENHRY and SYGVKD. The V and J ends lost 4 bases and 6 bases respectively, with 7 bases between them. The CDR3 length is 12 residues. The CDR3 DNA reads TGTGCCATCAGTGGCGGGGTCAATGAGCAGTTCTTC. Translating it yields CAISGGVNEQFF.

V gene TRBV7-2 combines with J gene TRBJ2-1; 9 bases match TRBD2. This CDR3 is built from 16 residues. Trimming cost V 4 bases and J 7 bases; bases outside gene matches: 11. Looked up from germline, CDR1 is SGHTA and CDR2 is FQGNSA. DNA for the CDR3: TGTGCCAGCAGCTCCCGGGATAGCGGGGGACATAATGAGCAGTTCTTC. Translation: CASSSRDSGGHNEQFF.

The chain couples TRBV5-1 to TRBJ2-5; 7 nucleotides align to TRBD2. The V gene end was trimmed by 2 bases and the J gene end by 1 base; junction bases not matched to a gene: 5. The length of the CDR3 is 15 residues. Germline V gives CDR1 SGHRS, CDR2 YFSETQ. The CDR3 DNA follows: TGCGCCAGCAGCTTAGCGGGACGGCTCCAAGAGACCCAGTACTTC. Amino acid sequence: CASSLAGRLQETQYF.

This chain connects TRBV28 to TRBJ2-2; perhaps TRBD1 as D (5 bases). The CDR3 runs to 16 residues. Germline V gives CDR1 MDHEN, CDR2 SYDVKM. V was shortened by 5 bases and J by 0 bases, with 13 bases between the two germline ends. The DNA for the CDR3 is TGTGCCAGCAGTGGCAGGGATCGGTCGAACACCGGGGAGCTGTTTTTT. This translates into CASSGRDRSNTGELFF.

The chain employs TRBV24-1 and TRBJ2-7, with 8 bases identical to TRBD1. V shed 5 bases, J shed 5 bases, and the junction held 19 bases outside the gene matches. The CDR3 runs to 18 residues. CDR1 and CDR2 from the germline V gene are KGHDR and SFDVKD. The CDR3 here is CATSVFAPPLDRANEQYF. In nucleotides, the CDR3 is TGTGCCACCAGTGTCTTTGCCCCTCCTTTGGACAGGGCCAACGAGCAGTACTTC.

The V gene is TRBV5-1, the J gene TRBJ1-6, with 7 bases identical to TRBD1. V trimming: 0 bases; J trimming: 7 bases; junction bases outside the gene matches: 4. The CDR3 runs to 15 residues. Germline V lookup: CDR1 SGHRS, CDR2 YFSETQ. CDR3 region: CASSLGTGSNSPLHF. The CDR3 coding sequence is TGCGCCAGCAGCTTGGGGACAGGATCGAATTCACCCCTCCACTTT.

This clone was detected a few times. The chain is built from TRBV4-3 and TRBJ1-1; no clear D. V shed 1 base and J shed 2 bases, with 11 bases lying between them. CDR3 length equals 15 residues. Germline assignment: CDR1 LGHNA and CDR2 YSLEER. Written as DNA, the CDR3 is TGCGCCAGCAGCCAAGGCAACCGCGGAAACACTGAAGCTTTCTTT. This translates into CASSQGNRGNTEAFF.

The rearrangement uses TRBV9 and TRBJ2-7, with D possibly TRBD1 on 5 matching bases. Germline V lookup: CDR1 SGDLS, CDR2 YYNGEE. The germline V and J ends were trimmed by 3 bases and 5 bases, with 15 bases remaining between them. The CDR3 has 14 amino acids. This chain's CDR3 is CASSAAWGLDEQYF. As DNA, the CDR3 is TGTGCCAGCAGCGCCGCTTGGGGCTTGGACGAGCAGTACTTC. The variable domain in full, completed from reference TRBV9 and TRBJ2-7, reads DSGVTQTPKHLITATGQRVTLRCSPRSGDLSVYWYQQSLDQGLQFLIQYYNGEERAKGNILERFSAQQFPDLHSELNLSSLELGDSALYFCASSAAWGLDEQYFGPGTRLTVT.